This TCR beta chain was identified in a study of cytomegalovirus exposure and HLA in healthy donors. PCR used 60 Vbeta primers and 13 Jbeta primers. Generated by immunoSEQ multiplex PCR, the TCRdb table keeps only in-frame clones and is missing some. The table lists roughly 170,000 clones, approximately 78% of them singletons. Broader study findings: Researchers counted around 180 TCR beta chains as cytomegalovirus-associated.

Regarding this clone: Its matching antigen is unknown.

The CDR3 has 14 residues. The V gene end was trimmed by 0 bases and the J gene end by 5 bases; junction bases not matched to a gene: 1. The germline V gene encodes CDR1 MNHNY and CDR2 SVGAGI (reference sequence). This TCR was sampled from a woman in her forties or fifties in good health and CMV-seropositive. Material for sequencing was PBMCs. This chain joins TRBV6-6 and TRBJ1-5; TRBD1 agrees at 7 bases. This CDR3 reads CASSYSGTDQPQHF. The CDR3 bases are TGTGCCAGCAGTTACTCGGGGACAGATCAGCCCCAGCATTTT.